This T cell receptor beta chain was obtained from a study of blood T cell repertoires in COVID-19. On the study more broadly: Researchers got acute and convalescent COVID-19 samples from the United States, Italy and Spain.

This clone has just a few counts. CDR3 length: 14 amino acids. Germline CDR1 reads LGHDT; CDR2 reads YNNKEL (reference sequence). The trim removed 1 base at V and 4 bases at J, leaving 3 bases unmatched. Clones were read by immunoSEQ multiplex PCR, and TCRdb kept only the in-frame ones, dropping some. The data hold over 200,000 clones, with 87% observed a single time. The genes are TRBV3-1 (or the pseudogene TRBV3-2) and TRBJ1-1; 7 bases match TRBD1. Sequencing was carried out using PBMCs or T cells enriched from blood (not recorded which). The clonotype was recovered from a man younger than 45 who had recovered from COVID-19. CDR3 nucleotide sequence: TGTGCCAGCAGCCAAGGGCAGGGGGGCACTGAAGCTTTCTTT. Protein sequence: CASSQGQGGTEAFF.